This T cell receptor beta chain was captured by sequencing in a study of blood T cell repertoires in COVID-19. Study background: Samples representing acute and convalescent COVID-19 were sourced from the United States, Italy and Spain. T cells, B-cell-depleted T cells, or PBMCs supplied cDNA or gDNA.

Germline values: CDR1 DFQATT, CDR2 SNEGSKA (reference sequence). Losses at the gene ends were 3 bases for V and 0 bases for J; bases not matched to a gene: 9. The CDR3 has 17 residues. Authors' data handling: Estimated nucleated cell counts came from reference gene primer amplification. The repertoire was sequenced with immunoSEQ multiplex PCR; TCRdb's copy has only in-frame clones and lacks some. V and J calls and clone size are those listed in that table; D and trimming were worked out from the DNA. In the table there are tens of thousands of clones, approximately 84% of which are singletons. Sequenced input: peripheral blood. This chain uses TRBV20-1 with TRBJ2-1; the match to TRBD2 covers 9 bases. The receptor was isolated from a human donor in a cohort sampled during active COVID-19. The CDR3 DNA reads as TGCAGTGCTAGTGCTGCGGGAGGGTCCGGCTCCTACAATGAGCAGTTCTTC. Protein product: CSASAAGGSGSYNEQFF.